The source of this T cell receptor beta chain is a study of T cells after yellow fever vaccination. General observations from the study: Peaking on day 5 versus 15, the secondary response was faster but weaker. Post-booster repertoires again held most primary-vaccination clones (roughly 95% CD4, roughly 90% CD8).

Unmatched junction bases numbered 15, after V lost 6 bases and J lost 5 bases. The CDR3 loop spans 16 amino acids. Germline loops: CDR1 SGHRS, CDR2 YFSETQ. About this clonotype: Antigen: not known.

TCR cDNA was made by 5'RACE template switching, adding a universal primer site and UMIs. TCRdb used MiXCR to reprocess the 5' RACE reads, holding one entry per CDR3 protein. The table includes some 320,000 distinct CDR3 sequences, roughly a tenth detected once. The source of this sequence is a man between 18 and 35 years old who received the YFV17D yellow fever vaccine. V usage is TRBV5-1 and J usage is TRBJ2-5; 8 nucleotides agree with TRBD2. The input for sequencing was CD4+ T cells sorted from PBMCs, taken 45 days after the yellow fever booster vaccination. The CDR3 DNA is TGCGCCAGCAAGACGGAGGCTAGCGGGTATGGGGAGACCCAGTACTTC. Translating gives CASKTEASGYGETQYF. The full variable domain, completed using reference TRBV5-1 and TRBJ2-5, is KAGVTQTPRYLIKTRGQQVTLSCSPISGHRSVSWYQQTPGQGLQFLFEYFSETQRNKGNFPGRFSGRQFSNSRSEMNVSTLELGDSALYLCASKTEASGYGETQYFGPGTRLLVL.